These 12 T cell receptor beta chains share one sample of origin, sequenced in a study of shared clonotypes between healthy human individuals. TCRdb's table, derived via immunoSEQ multiplex PCR, lists solely in-frame clones and lacks some. The table includes around 2.1 million clones, 90% to 96% detected once. The sample was naive CD4+ T cells sorted from blood. The sample's subset: CD45RA+ positively selected. The receptors were sampled from a man younger than 35 in good health.

The chain uses TRBV30 and TRBJ2-5; 11 bases align to TRBD2. This CDR3 is 15 amino acids long. Germline loops: CDR1 GTSNPN, CDR2 SVGIG (reference sequence). With 0 bases clipped from V and 7 bases from J, the junction kept 7 bases outside the gene matches. CDR3: CAWSVTSGGLRTQYF. CDR3 coding DNA: TGTGCCTGGAGTGTTACTAGCGGGGGATTGAGGACCCAGTACTTC.

The chain links TRBV11-2 to TRBJ2-2; 11 bases line up with TRBD2. Germline CDR1 is SGHAT and CDR2 is FQNNGV. Trimming took 1 base from V and 1 from J; bases not matched to a gene: 8. The CDR3 is 19 residues long. The CDR3, as DNA: TGTGCCAGCAGCTTAGGTGGGGCTAGCGGGAGGCTGAACACCGGGGAGCTGTTTTTT. It specifies CASSLGGASGRLNTGELFF.

This chain joins TRBV15 and TRBJ1-2; TRBD1 matches at 9 bases. CDR1 is LNHNV and CDR2 is YYDKDF in the germline V gene (reference sequence). CDR3 size: 14 residues. With V trimmed by 0 bases and J by 7 bases, 3 bases remained unmatched. Here the CDR3 reads CATSRDMTGGGYTF. In DNA form, the CDR3 reads TGTGCCACCAGCAGAGATATGACAGGGGGTGGCTACACCTTC.

This clone was seen only once. The chain carries TRBV11-3 and TRBJ1-1; D is perhaps TRBD1 (5 bases). The V and J ends lost 1 base and 7 bases respectively, with 16 bases between them. The CDR3 is 15 residues long. Germline CDR1 is SGHNT and CDR2 is YENEEA. CDR3: CASSLGGSVTGEAFF. The CDR3 coding sequence is TGTGCCAGCAGCTTAGGGGGGAGCGTGACGGGTGAAGCTTTCTTT.

Details on this clone: This sample also contains other DNA sequences that code for the same CDR3. This chain links TRBV30 with TRBJ1-5; D is unresolved. The germline V gene encodes CDR1 GTSNPN and CDR2 SVGIG (reference sequence). The germline V and J ends were trimmed by 5 bases and 2 bases, with 22 bases remaining between them. The CDR3 consists of 17 residues. CDR3 DNA: TGTGCCTGGTCACGGAACCACGGTGAGGGAGGCAATCAGCCCCAGCATTTT. Protein sequence: CAWSRNHGEGGNQPQHF.

This chain connects TRBV12-2 to TRBJ2-1; the table assigns TRBD1, which was not confirmed against the DNA. TRBV12-2 is reported as a pseudogene. The CDR3 is made up of 16 amino acids. The CDR3 DNA follows: TGTGCAAGTCGCTTAGCGCGAGCAGGCTCCTACAATGAGCAGTTCTTC. It codes for CASRLARAGSYNEQFF.

V usage is TRBV9 and J usage is TRBJ2-2; possibly TRBD1 or TRBD2 for D (5 bases each). CDR3 size: 17 residues. Trimming left V 2 bases short and J 2 bases short, with 16 bases between. The germline gives CDR1 SGDLS, CDR2 YYNGEE. The CDR3 loop is CASSVVPGPLNTGELFF. The CDR3, as DNA: TGTGCCAGCAGCGTTGTTCCGGGACCGTTAAACACCGGGGAGCTGTTTTTT.

This clone was counted a single time. The J gene is TRBJ1-5, the V gene TRBV5-1; possibly TRBD1 for D (6 bases). Germline V gives CDR1 SGHRS, CDR2 YFSETQ. V lost 0 bases, J lost 7 bases, and 14 bases lay in between. This CDR3 has 15 residues. The CDR3: CASSLAGEGGQPQHF. The CDR3 nucleotides read TGCGCCAGCAGCTTGGCAGGGGAAGGAGGACAGCCCCAGCATTTT. The whole variable domain, filled in from reference TRBV5-1 and TRBJ1-5, reads KAGVTQTPRYLIKTRGQQVTLSCSPISGHRSVSWYQQTPGQGLQFLFEYFSETQRNKGNFPGRFSGRQFSNSRSEMNVSTLELGDSALYLCASSLAGEGGQPQHFGDGTRLSIL.

The genes are TRBV29-1 and TRBJ1-2, with D unresolved. CDR1 and CDR2 (germline): SQVTM, ANQGSEA. V was pared by 3 bases and J by 4 bases, with 18 bases between. The CDR3 loop spans 15 amino acids. CDR3 bases: TGCAGCGTTGACCCCTGGGAACCGCAAGGCTATGGCTACACCTTC. Amino acids: CSVDPWEPQGYGYTF.

This clone was counted once. This chain links TRBV6-6 with TRBJ2-2; the match to TRBD2 covers 9 bases. This CDR3 comprises 16 residues. In germline, CDR1 is MNHNY, CDR2 SVGAGI (reference sequence). The ends lost 8 bases at V and 9 bases at J; junction bases unmatched: 16. CDR3 sequence (DNA): TGTGCCAGCTCTCGAGCGGGCGGGGGGGCGAACCGGGAGCTGTTTTTT. Residues: CASSRAGGGANRELFF.

The DNA for the CDR3 is TGTGCCAGCAGTTACGATTGGACTAGCCGCGTCTGGCAGTACTTC. Amino acid sequence: CASSYDWTSRVWQYF. The genes are TRBV6-6 and TRBJ2-7, with TRBD2 identical over 8 bases. V lost 2 bases to trimming and J lost 9 bases; unmatched junction nucleotides: 12. This CDR3 is 15 amino acids long. Germline CDR1 is MNHNY and CDR2 is SVGAGI (reference sequence).

This rearrangement joins TRBV6-5 to TRBJ2-7; 12 bases are shared with TRBD1. The CDR3 sequence is 16 residues long. V lost 0 bases to trimming and J lost 4 bases; unmatched junction nucleotides: 4. CDR1 is MNHEY and CDR2 is SVGAGI in the germline V gene. CDR3 residues: CASSYSGTGGRYEQYF. CDR3 sequence (DNA): TGTGCCAGCAGTTACTCAGGGACAGGGGGCAGGTACGAGCAGTACTTC.